This T cell receptor (beta chain) was found in a study of cytomegalovirus exposure and HLA in healthy donors. PCR was performed using 60 Vbeta and 13 Jbeta primers. Using immunoSEQ multiplex PCR, the repertoire was profiled, and TCRdb retains in-frame clones only, with some absent. Of some 190,000 clones in the sample, just under 80% were seen once. The CDR3 totals 14 residues. V gave up 4 bases and J gave up 2 bases, with 11 bases separating them. Germline V gene sequence: CDR1 LGHNA, CDR2 YNFKEQ. This clone was recorded only once. This receptor was taken from a woman aged 25 to 45 in good health and CMV-seronegative. Input material: PBMCs. The chain uses TRBV4-2 and TRBJ2-5; D possibly corresponds to TRBD2 (5 bases). The CDR3, as DNA: TGTGCCAGCAGCCCCGGAGGCGAGCAAGAGACCCAGTACTTC. Translated, it gives CASSPGGEQETQYF.